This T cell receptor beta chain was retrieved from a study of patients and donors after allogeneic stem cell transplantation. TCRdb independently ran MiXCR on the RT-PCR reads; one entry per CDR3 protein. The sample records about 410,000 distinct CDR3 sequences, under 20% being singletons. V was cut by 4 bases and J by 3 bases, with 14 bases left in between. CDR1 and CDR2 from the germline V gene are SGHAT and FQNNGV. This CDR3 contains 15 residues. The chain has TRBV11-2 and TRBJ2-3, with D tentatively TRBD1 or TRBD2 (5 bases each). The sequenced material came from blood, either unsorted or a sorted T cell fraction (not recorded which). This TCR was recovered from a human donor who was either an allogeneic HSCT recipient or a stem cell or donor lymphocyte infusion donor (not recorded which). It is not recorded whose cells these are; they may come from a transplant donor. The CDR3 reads CASSSGLPLTDTQYF. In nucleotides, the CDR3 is TGTGCCAGCAGCTCGGGGCTCCCTTTAACAGATACGCAGTATTTT.